This T cell receptor (beta chain) was recovered during a study of T cell responses to AZD1222 COVID-19 vaccine. Overall study: Timing groups of about 4 and about 12 weeks for second doses were pooled.

Overall study findings and caveats: Distributed over spike, vaccine-associated CD4 TCRs predominated at 160-218 and 743-854. Of spike-specific TCRs, nearly half reportedly target regions left unmutated in variants. Only 5 or 6 individuals given AZD1222 were seropositive at baseline.

Profiled with immunoSEQ multiplex PCR; TCRdb holds only in-frame clones, not every one. The sample contains about 130,000 clones, approximately 80% of which appear only once. This CDR3 has 15 residues. V was shortened by 4 bases and J by 4 bases, with 17 bases between the two germline ends. Germline V gene sequence: CDR1 SGHDT, CDR2 YYEEEE. As regards this clone: What it binds is not known.

The sequenced sample was peripheral blood, obtained on day 0 of AZD1222 vaccination. The source of this sequence is an adult in good health. The chain joins TRBV5-6 to TRBJ1-2, with D tentatively TRBD1 (5 bases). The CDR3 nucleotides are TGTGCCAGCAGCGCTCCGCAGGGTGTATTCTATGGCTACACCTTC. Translation gives CASSAPQGVFYGYTF.